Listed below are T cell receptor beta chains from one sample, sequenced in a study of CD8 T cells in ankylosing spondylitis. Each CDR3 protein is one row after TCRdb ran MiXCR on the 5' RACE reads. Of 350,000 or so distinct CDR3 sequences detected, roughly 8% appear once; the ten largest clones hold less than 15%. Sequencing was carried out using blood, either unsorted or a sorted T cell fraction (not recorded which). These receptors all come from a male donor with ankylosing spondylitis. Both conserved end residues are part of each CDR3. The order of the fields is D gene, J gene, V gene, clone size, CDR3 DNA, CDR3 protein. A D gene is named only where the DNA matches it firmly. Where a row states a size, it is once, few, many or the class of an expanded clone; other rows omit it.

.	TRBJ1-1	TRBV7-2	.	TGTGCCAGCAGCGTCCGCAGGGTTGGGAACACTGAAGCTTTCTTT	CASSVRRVGNTEAFF
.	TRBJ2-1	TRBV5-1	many	TGCGCCAGCAGCTTGGGCCCCTACAATGAGCAGTTCTTC	CASSLGPYNEQFF
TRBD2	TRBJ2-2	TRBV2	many	TGTGCCGGGGGGAGCGGGACCCTTATGAACACCGGGGAGCTGTTTTTT	CAGGSGTLMNTGELFF
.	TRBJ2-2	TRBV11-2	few	TGTGCCAGCAGCTTAGACGGACTGACCATGAACACCGGGGAGCTGTTTTTT	CASSLDGLTMNTGELFF
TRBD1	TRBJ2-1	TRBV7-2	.	TGTGCCAGCAGCTTAGGGCCAGGGGGCTCCTACAATGAGCAGTTCTTC	CASSLGPGGSYNEQFF
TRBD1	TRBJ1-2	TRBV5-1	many	TGCGCCAGCAGCTCGATAGGGACAGGCGGCTACACCTTC	CASSSIGTGGYTF
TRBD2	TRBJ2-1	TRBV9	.	TGTGCCAGCAGCCCACTCAGGGGACTAGCGGTCAATGATGAGCAGTTCTTC	CASSPLRGLAVNDEQFF
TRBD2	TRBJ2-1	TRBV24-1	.	TGTGCCACCAGTGATAAGCGGGAGCCAAATGAGCAGTTCTTC	CATSDKREPNEQFF
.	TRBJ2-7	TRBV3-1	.	TGTGCCAGCAGCCAACGCTATAGTGGGGAGCAGTACTTC	CASSQRYSGEQYF
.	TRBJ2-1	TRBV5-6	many	TGTGCCAGCAGCTGGGGTGGAAATGAGCAGTTCTTC	CASSWGGNEQFF
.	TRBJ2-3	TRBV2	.	TGTGCCAGCGCAGGGGATTGGACAGATACGCAGTATTTT	CASAGDWTDTQYF
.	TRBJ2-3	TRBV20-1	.	TGCAGTGCTAGGTCGGGTAGGTCAGATACGCAGTATTTT	CSARSGRSDTQYF
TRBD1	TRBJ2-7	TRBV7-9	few	TGTGCCAGCAGCTCAACCGGGACAGGGGCCTACGAGCAGTACTTC	CASSSTGTGAYEQYF
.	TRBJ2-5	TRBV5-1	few	TGCGCCAGCAGCTTGGTTGTCAGTGAGACCCAGTACTTC	CASSLVVSETQYF
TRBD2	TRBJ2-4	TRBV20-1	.	TGCAGTGCTAGGTCTCCGGGACTAGCGGGAGCGGGGGCCAAAAACATTCAGTACTTC	CSARSPGLAGAGAKNIQYF
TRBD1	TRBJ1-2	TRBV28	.	TGTGCCAGCACCTTACCCCTCGGAAGACAGGGGGTGAGCTATGGCTACACCTTC	CASTLPLGRQGVSYGYTF
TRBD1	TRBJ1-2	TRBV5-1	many	TGCGCCAGCAGCTCCGGGACAGGGCGCTGGGGCTACACCTTC	CASSSGTGRWGYTF
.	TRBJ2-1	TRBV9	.	TGTGCCAGCAGCCGACGGGACCGATACAATGAGCAGTTCTTC	CASSRRDRYNEQFF
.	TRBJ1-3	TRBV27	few	TGTGCCAGCAGTTTAGTACATAGTCGTCAAGGCACCATATATTTT	CASSLVHSRQGTIYF
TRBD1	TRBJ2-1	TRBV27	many	TGTGCCAGCAGAAAAGGGACAGGGGGCTACAATGAGCAGTTCTTC	CASRKGTGGYNEQFF
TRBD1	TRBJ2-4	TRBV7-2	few	TGTGCCAGCAGCCCCGGACAGGGAGTAGCCAAAAACATTCAGTACTTC	CASSPGQGVAKNIQYF
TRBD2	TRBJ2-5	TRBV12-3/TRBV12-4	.	TGTGCCACCTCGACTAGCGGGAGACGAGAGACCCAGTACTTC	CATSTSGRRETQYF
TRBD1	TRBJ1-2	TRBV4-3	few	TGCGCCAGCAGCCAAGATCTTAAGACAGGGGGCGCCTATGGCTACACCTTC	CASSQDLKTGGAYGYTF
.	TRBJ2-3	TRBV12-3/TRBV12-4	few	TGTGCCAGCAGGTCTAGCTCCTCGCTTTCGGATACGCAGTATTTT	CASRSSSSLSDTQYF
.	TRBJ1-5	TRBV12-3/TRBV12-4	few	TGTGCCAGCAGTTCCGAAGACAGCGACAATCAGCCCCAGCATTTT	CASSSEDSDNQPQHF
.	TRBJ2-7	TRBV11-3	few	TGTGCCAGCAGCCCCGTAGTCCCCCGCTACGAGCAGTACTTC	CASSPVVPRYEQYF
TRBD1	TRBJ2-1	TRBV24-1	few	TGTGCCACCAGAGTGACAGGGGGGAATGAGCAGTTCTTC	CATRVTGGNEQFF
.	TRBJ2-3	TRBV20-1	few	TGCAGTGCTGAATCTCAGCGGAGCCGAAGCACAGATACGCAGTATTTT	CSAESQRSRSTDTQYF
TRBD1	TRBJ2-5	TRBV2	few	TGTGCCAGCAAAAGGGGGCTGGCTCAAGAGACCCAGTACTTC	CASKRGLAQETQYF
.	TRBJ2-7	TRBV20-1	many	TGCAGTGCAGCAGGGAATCCCTACGAGCAGTACTTC	CSAAGNPYEQYF
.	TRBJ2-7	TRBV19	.	TGTGCCAGTAGTATGAGTGGGGGCGACTTCTACGAGCAGTACTTC	CASSMSGGDFYEQYF
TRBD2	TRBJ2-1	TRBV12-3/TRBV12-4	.	TGTGCCAGCAGCAGCGGGAGATCTTACAATGAGCAGTTCTTC	CASSSGRSYNEQFF
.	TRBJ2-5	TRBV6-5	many	TGTGCCAGCAGTTACTCGATTAAAGAGACCCAGTACTTC	CASSYSIKETQYF
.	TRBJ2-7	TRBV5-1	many	TGCGCCAGCAGCTTGGCCGGGGCAAACGAGCAGTACTTC	CASSLAGANEQYF
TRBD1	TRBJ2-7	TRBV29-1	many	TGCAGCGTCGTTCGGACAGGGGGCGGTGAGCAGTACTTC	CSVVRTGGGEQYF
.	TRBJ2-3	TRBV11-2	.	TGTGCCAGCAGCTTGAGTGGGCTAGCGTGGAGCACAGATACGCAGTATTTT	CASSLSGLAWSTDTQYF
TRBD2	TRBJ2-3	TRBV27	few	TGTGCCAGCAGTTTGGGACTAGCGGGAGGGGTAGGCACAGATACGCAGTATTTT	CASSLGLAGGVGTDTQYF
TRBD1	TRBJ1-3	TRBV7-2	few	TGTGCCAGCAGCTTAGACACAGGGGCGCGAAACACCATATATTTT	CASSLDTGARNTIYF
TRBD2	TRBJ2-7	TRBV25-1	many	TGTGCCAGCAGGGCTAGCGGGACCCTATCCGAGCAGTACTTC	CASRASGTLSEQYF
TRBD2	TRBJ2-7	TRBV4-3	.	TGCGCCAGCAGCCAAGCCCTGGTTAGCGGGAGGGCCGTGGACGAGCAGTACTTC	CASSQALVSGRAVDEQYF
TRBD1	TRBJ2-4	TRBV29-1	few	TGCAGCGTTGTTGGGACAGTGGAGTACTTC	CSVVGTVEYF
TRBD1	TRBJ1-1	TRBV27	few	TGTGCCAGCAGTGGGACAGGGGGCGGCGGGACTGAAGCTTTCTTT	CASSGTGGGGTEAFF
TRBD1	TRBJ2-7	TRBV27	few	TGTGCCAGCAGACGGACCGGGACAGGGGCGAAGGAGCAGTACTTC	CASRRTGTGAKEQYF
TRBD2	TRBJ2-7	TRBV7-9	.	TGTGCCAGCAGCTTAGCGCGGGTAGCGGGAGTAAGAGAGCAGTACTTC	CASSLARVAGVREQYF
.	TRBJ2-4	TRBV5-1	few	TGCGCCAGCAGCCGCACCCAGGGGTGGGGTGGCATTCAGTACTTC	CASSRTQGWGGIQYF
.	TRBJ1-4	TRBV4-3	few	TGCGCCAGCAGCCAAGTTCGAACCACCGGGAATGAAAAACTGTTTTTT	CASSQVRTTGNEKLFF
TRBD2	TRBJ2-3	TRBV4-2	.	TGTGCCAGCAGCCAAGCAGGACTAGCGGGAGGTCATACGCAGTATTTT	CASSQAGLAGGHTQYF
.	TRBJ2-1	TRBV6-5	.	TGTGCCAGCAGTTACGGGCTCGGAGCCCCCAATGAGCAGTTCTTC	CASSYGLGAPNEQFF
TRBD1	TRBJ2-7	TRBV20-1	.	TGCAGTGCTAGAGAATCGGGACAGGCGTCCTACGAGCAGTACTTC	CSARESGQASYEQYF
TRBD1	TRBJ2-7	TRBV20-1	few	TGCAGTGCTTTCGGACAGGGTGGCTACGAGCAGTACTTC	CSAFGQGGYEQYF
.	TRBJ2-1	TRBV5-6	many	TGTGCCAGCAGCTCACTCCCTAATCGGGGGCTCGATGAGCAGTTCTTC	CASSSLPNRGLDEQFF
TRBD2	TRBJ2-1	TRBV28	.	TGTGCCAGCAGTTTAGCTAGCGGACTCTACAATGAGCAGTTCTTC	CASSLASGLYNEQFF
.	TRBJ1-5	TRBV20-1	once	TGCAGTGCTAGAGGGGGGGGGGCTCCCTCAGACCAGCCCCAGCATTTT	CSARGGGAPSDQPQHF
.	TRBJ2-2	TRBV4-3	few	TGCGCCAGCAGCCAGCTCAGGGTCGACACCGGGGAGCTGTTTTTT	CASSQLRVDTGELFF
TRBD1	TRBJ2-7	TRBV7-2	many	TGTGCCAGCAGCTGGGATCCTACAGGGGCCTACGAGCAGTACTTC	CASSWDPTGAYEQYF
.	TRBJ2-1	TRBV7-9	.	TGTGCCAGCAGCTTAATCTTCTACAATGAGCAGTTCTTC	CASSLIFYNEQFF
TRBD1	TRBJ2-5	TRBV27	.	TGTGCCAGCCGTAGATCCCGGACAGGGGTATCACGAGAGACCCAGTACTTC	CASRRSRTGVSRETQYF
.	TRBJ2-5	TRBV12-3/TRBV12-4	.	TGTGCCAGCAGTTTGTACAGGGGAGGAGGGACCCAGTACTTC	CASSLYRGGGTQYF
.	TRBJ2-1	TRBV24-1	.	TGTGCCACCAGTGACCGGACTGGGGATTGGAGGGCCTACAATGAGCAGTTCTTC	CATSDRTGDWRAYNEQFF